This TCR beta chain came from a study of blood T cell repertoires in COVID-19. Repertoires were generated with immunoSEQ multiplex PCR, while TCRdb's copy carries only in-frame clones and drops some. Seen here are 56,000 or so clones, approximately 80% observed once, and the top ten hold about an eighth. This clone has more than one count but fewer than ten. CDR1 LGHDT and CDR2 YNNKEL come from the germline V gene (reference sequence). The CDR3 covers 16 residues. V trimming: 4 bases; J trimming: 5 bases; junction bases outside the gene matches: 8. This sequence was found in an elderly woman with acute or convalescent COVID-19. The material sequenced was peripheral blood. This chain uses TRBV3-1 (or the pseudogene TRBV3-2) with TRBJ2-5, with 12 bases that match TRBD2. The CDR3 DNA reads TGTGCCAGCAGCCCGACTAGCGGGGGAGTAAAGGAGACCCAGTACTTC. It is translated as CASSPTSGGVKETQYF.